This TCR beta chain was captured by sequencing in a study of CD8 T cells in ankylosing spondylitis. TCRdb analysed the 5' RACE reads with MiXCR anew, one entry per CDR3 protein. The data hold around 230,000 distinct CDR3 sequences, with roughly 8.2% observed a single time. The sample holds many counts of this clonotype. No antigen is known for it. There are 14 residues in the CDR3. From germline, CDR1 is MDHEN and CDR2 SYDVKM. V was clipped by 6 bases and J by 0 bases, with 11 bases between them. Points from the study as a whole: Matched ankylosing spondylitis synovial fluid reportedly showed significant enrichment of disease-linked clones. CD8+ cells made up the disease-linked clones, which were relatively rare in peripheral blood.

Sequencing input: blood, either unsorted or a sorted T cell fraction (not recorded which). The clonotype originates from a female donor with ankylosing spondylitis or in good health (not recorded which). V and J are TRBV28 and TRBJ2-5; D remains unclear. This CDR3 is CASSYGGNQETQYF. CDR3 nucleotide sequence: TGTGCCAGCAGCTACGGTGGGAACCAAGAGACCCAGTACTTC.